What follows is one TCR beta chain and its context. No antigen is known for it. These data come from a study of blood T cells in healthy people across ages. Findings and caveats of the study: PBMCs were not sorted, which prevented a conclusive comparison of naive versus antigen-experienced cells.

The germline gives CDR1 SGDLS, CDR2 YYNGEE. Trimming pared 0 bases from V and 7 bases from J, leaving 13 bases between. CDR3 length equals 14 residues. Isolation recovered at least 6.5 million PBMCs from every sample. A J-beta primer mix and a sample-barcoded 5' primer were used in a second PCR of roughly 7 to 12 cycles. The template-switch adaptor was a 5' adaptor with 12 random nucleotides. It tagged each cDNA molecule. TCRdb re-derived calls from the 5' RACE reads in MiXCR, one entry per CDR3 protein. The sample records about 1.8 million distinct CDR3 sequences, about 50% being singletons. Sequenced material: blood. The rearrangement uses TRBV9 and TRBJ2-5; the D gene is possibly TRBD2 (6 bases). This receptor was taken from a woman in her forties in good health. This CDR3 is CASSVEGLGGTQYF. CDR3 in DNA: TGTGCCAGCAGCGTAGAGGGGTTGGGGGGGACCCAGTACTTC.